The sample holds a few counts of the clone carrying this TCR beta chain. TCRdb keeps only in-frame clones here, not all; method: immunoSEQ multiplex PCR. The table includes around 230,000 clones, approximately 80% detected once. The record originates from a study of blood T cell repertoires in COVID-19. V was shortened by 3 bases and J by 4 bases, with 15 bases between the two germline ends. Germline CDR1 is ENHRY and CDR2 is SYGVKD. The CDR3 has 15 amino acids. The receptor was isolated from a middle-aged man who had recovered from COVID-19. The material sequenced was PBMCs or T cells enriched from blood (not recorded which). This chain joins TRBV10-3 and TRBJ1-1; D is perhaps TRBD1 (5 bases). The CDR3 nucleotides are TGTGCCATCAGTGATTTTGAAGGGGTAGGCACTGAAGCTTTCTTT. Amino acid sequence: CAISDFEGVGTEAFF.